Below are 9 T cell receptor beta chains sequenced from a single sample in a study of cytomegalovirus exposure and HLA in healthy donors. Researchers ran the PCR with 60 Vbeta and 13 Jbeta primers. Sequencing used immunoSEQ multiplex PCR; TCRdb keeps in-frame clones, though not all of them. The sample has fewer than 120,000 clones, roughly 84% seen once. Source material: PBMCs. These receptors came from a young man in good health and CMV-seropositive.

The rearrangement joins TRBV2 to TRBJ2-4; TRBD1 agrees at 8 bases. CDR1 is SNHLY and CDR2 is FYNNEI in the germline V gene. The CDR3 loop spans 16 amino acids. The V segment lost 2 bases and the J segment 6 bases; nucleotides outside the gene matches: 9. The CDR3 sequence: CASSEFGQGRGNIQYF. The CDR3 bases are TGTGCCAGCAGTGAATTTGGACAGGGTAGGGGAAACATTCAGTACTTC.

CDR3 amino acids: CASSFTGGSNTGELFF. CDR3 bases: TGTGCCAGCAGCTTTACAGGGGGTTCGAACACCGGGGAGCTGTTTTTT. V gene TRBV7-2 combines with J gene TRBJ2-2; 8 bases align to TRBD1. V shed 3 bases, J shed 0 bases, and the junction held 3 bases outside the gene matches. CDR3 length: 16 residues. The germline gives CDR1 SGHTA, CDR2 FQGNSA.

The chain recombines TRBV30 with TRBJ2-7; possible D gene TRBD2, 7 bases. This CDR3 is 15 amino acids long. The germline CDR1 and CDR2 sequences are GTSNPN and SVGIG (reference sequence). Trimming removed 0 bases from V and 7 bases from J, with 19 bases in between. CDR3 residues: CAWSVGGDLLREQYF. The CDR3 DNA is TGTGCCTGGAGTGTAGGGGGGGACCTGTTACGTGAGCAGTACTTC.

This clone was recorded a few times. The chain employs TRBV19 and TRBJ2-1; 9 bases map to TRBD2. Germline V gene data show CDR1 as LNHDA and CDR2 as SQIVND (reference sequence). CDR3 length: 15 residues. Unmatched junction bases numbered 9, after V lost 3 bases and J lost 9 bases. The CDR3 loop reads CASSIGGGAPREQFF. The DNA of the CDR3 is TGTGCCAGTAGTATCGGCGGGGGGGCCCCTCGTGAGCAGTTCTTC.

This rearrangement joins TRBV30 to TRBJ2-5; perhaps TRBD2 as D (5 bases). In germline, CDR1 is GTSNPN, CDR2 SVGIG (reference sequence). This CDR3 is built from 14 residues. Trimming took off 0 bases at V and 5 bases at J, with 13 bases between the two ends. DNA of the CDR3: TGTGCCTGGAGTGTTTCCGGGGTCGGGGAGACCCAGTACTTC. Protein sequence: CAWSVSGVGETQYF.

This chain connects TRBV2 to TRBJ2-5, with 8 bases that match TRBD2. The J call could be wrong; TRBJ2-7 is a better fit for the DNA end. Germline CDR1 and CDR2: SNHLY and FYNNEI. This CDR3 region has 14 residues. The CDR3 region is CATRIAGINYEQYF. Written as DNA, the CDR3 is TGTGCCACCAGAATAGCGGGGATTAACTACGAGCAGTACTTC.

The rearrangement joins TRBV10-2 to TRBJ1-2; 10 positions agree with TRBD1. Germline CDR1 is WSHSY and CDR2 is SAAADI. J was trimmed by 6 bases and V by 5 bases; bases with no gene match: 9. There are 15 residues in the CDR3. DNA of the CDR3: TGCGCCAGCAGTCGACAGGGGGCCGAGTATAATGGCTACACCTTC. As protein: CASSRQGAEYNGYTF.

V gene TRBV4-3 combines with J gene TRBJ2-1; D gene uncertain. With 1 base removed from V and 2 bases from J, the gap between germline ends came to 12 bases. This CDR3 is 16 amino acids long. CDR1 and CDR2 (germline): LGHNA, YSLEER. CDR3 protein: CASSQGSQATYNEQFF. The CDR3, as DNA: TGCGCCAGCAGCCAAGGGTCGCAGGCGACCTACAATGAGCAGTTCTTC.

This rearrangement joins TRBV25-1 to TRBJ1-2, with unresolved D. The CDR3 spans 13 residues. The germline V gene encodes CDR1 MGHDK and CDR2 SYGVNS. With 3 bases removed from V and 8 bases from J, the gap between germline ends came to 13 bases. This CDR3 is CASSDASYWGYTF. Written as DNA, the CDR3 is TGTGCCAGCAGTGACGCTTCATACTGGGGCTACACCTTC.